The rows below give T cell receptor beta chains drawn from one sample of a study of chemoradiotherapy in HPV16-positive cancers. Using immunoSEQ multiplex PCR, the repertoire was profiled, and TCRdb retains in-frame clones only, with some absent. The table lists tens of thousands of clones, around 78% of them singletons. This specimen was taken from a patient who underwent chemoradiotherapy. Receptors originate from a human donor with HPV-associated anogenital cancer. The CDR3 runs from the conserved cysteine through the conserved F or W. D genes are given only for firm matches. Size is omitted from some rows. Given values are once, few, many or a class for expanded clones.

v_call: TRBV27; cdr3_length: 14; j_call: TRBJ1-2; clone_size: -; d_call: TRBD1; cdr3_aa: CASRPQGWVYGYTF; cdr3_nt: TGTGCCAGCAGGCCACAGGGGTGGGTCTATGGCTACACCTTC
v_call: TRBV19; cdr3_length: 17; j_call: TRBJ2-4; clone_size: -; d_call: -; cdr3_aa: CASSIPGRVSAKNIQYF; cdr3_nt: TGTGCCAGTAGTATCCCGGGAAGGGTCTCTGCCAAAAACATTCAGTACTTC
v_call: TRBV6-1; cdr3_length: 15; j_call: TRBJ1-4; clone_size: -; d_call: -; cdr3_aa: CASKEGLSPNEKLFF; cdr3_nt: TGTGCCAGCAAAGAGGGGCTCTCACCTAATGAAAAACTGTTTTTT
v_call: TRBV28; cdr3_length: 16; j_call: TRBJ2-1; clone_size: -; d_call: TRBD2; cdr3_aa: CASSSITSGNYNEQFF; cdr3_nt: TGTGCCAGCAGTTCCATCACTAGCGGGAACTACAATGAGCAGTTCTTC
v_call: TRBV7-9; cdr3_length: 14; j_call: TRBJ1-1; clone_size: -; d_call: -; cdr3_aa: CAIYRGGKNTEAFF; cdr3_nt: TGTGCCATCTATCGTGGAGGGAAGAACACTGAAGCTTTCTTT
v_call: TRBV9; cdr3_length: 15; j_call: TRBJ2-1; clone_size: few; d_call: TRBD2; cdr3_aa: CASSVRSGRWYEQFF; cdr3_nt: TGTGCCAGCAGCGTACGTAGCGGGAGGTGGTATGAGCAGTTCTTC
v_call: TRBV30; cdr3_length: 15; j_call: TRBJ2-5; clone_size: -; d_call: TRBD2; cdr3_aa: CAWSVLAGLQETQYF; cdr3_nt: TGTGCCTGGAGTGTCCTAGCGGGTCTCCAAGAGACCCAGTACTTC
v_call: TRBV19; cdr3_length: 13; j_call: TRBJ1-2; clone_size: -; d_call: TRBD1; cdr3_aa: CASSIAPDRGGSF; cdr3_nt: TGTGCCAGTAGTATAGCCCCAGACAGGGGCGGGAGTTTC
v_call: TRBV5-1; cdr3_length: 14; j_call: TRBJ1-2; clone_size: -; d_call: TRBD1; cdr3_aa: CASSLGGQGYGYTF; cdr3_nt: TGCGCCAGCAGCTTGGGTGGACAGGGCTATGGCTACACCTTC
v_call: TRBV15; cdr3_length: 12; j_call: TRBJ1-6; clone_size: few; d_call: -; cdr3_aa: CATSRENSPLHF; cdr3_nt: TGTGCCACCAGCAGGGAGAATTCACCCCTCCACTTT
v_call: TRBV21-1; cdr3_length: 13; j_call: TRBJ2-2; clone_size: -; d_call: -; cdr3_aa: CASSTHNTGELFF; cdr3_nt: TGTGCCAGCAGCACCCATAACACCGGGGAGCTGTTTTTT
v_call: TRBV5-6; cdr3_length: 14; j_call: TRBJ2-7; clone_size: few; d_call: TRBD2; cdr3_aa: CASSLAGRGDEQYF; cdr3_nt: TGTGCCAGCAGCTTGGCTGGTCGGGGGGACGAGCAGTACTTC
v_call: TRBV9; cdr3_length: 13; j_call: TRBJ2-7; clone_size: few; d_call: -; cdr3_aa: CAISRGTAYEQYF; cdr3_nt: TGTGCCATCTCCCGGGGGACAGCCTACGAGCAGTACTTC
v_call: TRBV7-2; cdr3_length: 12; j_call: TRBJ1-1; clone_size: -; d_call: -; cdr3_aa: CASSLFGTAAFF; cdr3_nt: TGTGCCAGCAGCTTATTTGGCACGGCGGCTTTCTTT
v_call: TRBV15; cdr3_length: 16; j_call: TRBJ2-3; clone_size: few; d_call: -; cdr3_aa: CATSRDLAGPTDTQYF; cdr3_nt: TGTGCCACCAGCAGAGACCTGGCGGGTCCCACAGATACGCAGTATTTT
v_call: TRBV4-1; cdr3_length: 15; j_call: TRBJ2-1; clone_size: few; d_call: -; cdr3_aa: CASSQESTDYNEQFF; cdr3_nt: TGCGCCAGCAGCCAAGAATCGACAGATTACAATGAGCAGTTCTTC
v_call: TRBV4-3; cdr3_length: 16; j_call: TRBJ2-3; clone_size: -; d_call: TRBD1; cdr3_aa: CASSYGTGEATDTQYF; cdr3_nt: TGCGCCAGCAGCTACGGGACAGGAGAGGCCACAGATACGCAGTATTTT
v_call: TRBV9; cdr3_length: 12; j_call: TRBJ2-5; clone_size: -; d_call: -; cdr3_aa: CASSQVGETQYF; cdr3_nt: TGTGCCAGCAGTCAGGTAGGAGAGACCCAGTACTTC
v_call: TRBV27; cdr3_length: 15; j_call: TRBJ1-1; clone_size: once; d_call: TRBD1; cdr3_aa: CASSPMGQGWTEAFF; cdr3_nt: TGTGCCAGCAGTCCTATGGGACAGGGATGGACTGAAGCTTTCTTT
v_call: TRBV29-1; cdr3_length: 12; j_call: TRBJ2-5; clone_size: -; d_call: -; cdr3_aa: CSVDIPPGTQYF; cdr3_nt: TGCAGCGTTGACATCCCCCCGGGGACCCAGTACTTC
v_call: TRBV28; cdr3_length: 15; j_call: TRBJ1-1; clone_size: -; d_call: -; cdr3_aa: CAASGGEGMNTEAFF; cdr3_nt: TGTGCCGCCAGCGGGGGCGAGGGGATGAACACTGAAGCTTTCTTT
v_call: TRBV29-1; cdr3_length: 14; j_call: TRBJ2-2; clone_size: -; d_call: TRBD1; cdr3_aa: CSVFRTGDTGELFF; cdr3_nt: TGCAGCGTCTTCAGGACAGGGGACACCGGGGAGCTGTTTTTT